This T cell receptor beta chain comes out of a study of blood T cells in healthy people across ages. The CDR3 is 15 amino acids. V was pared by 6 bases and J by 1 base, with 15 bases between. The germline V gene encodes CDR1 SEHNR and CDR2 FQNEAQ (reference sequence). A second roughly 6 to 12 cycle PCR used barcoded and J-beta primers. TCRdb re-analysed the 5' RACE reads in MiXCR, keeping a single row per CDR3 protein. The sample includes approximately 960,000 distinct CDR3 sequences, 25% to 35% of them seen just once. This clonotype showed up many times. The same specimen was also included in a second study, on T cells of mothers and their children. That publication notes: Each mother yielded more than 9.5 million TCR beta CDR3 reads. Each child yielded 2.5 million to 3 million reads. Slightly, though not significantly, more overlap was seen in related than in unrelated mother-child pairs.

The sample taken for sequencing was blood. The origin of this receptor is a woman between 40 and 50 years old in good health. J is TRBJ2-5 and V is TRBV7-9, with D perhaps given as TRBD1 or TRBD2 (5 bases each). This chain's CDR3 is CASSWGFDSQETQYF. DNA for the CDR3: TGTGCCAGCAGTTGGGGGTTTGACAGCCAAGAGACCCAGTACTTC. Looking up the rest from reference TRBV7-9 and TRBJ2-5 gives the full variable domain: DTGVSQNPRHKITKRGQNVTFRCDPISEHNRLYWYRQTLGQGPEFLTYFQNEAQLEKSRLLSDRFSAERPKGSFSTLEIQRTEQGDSAMYLCASSWGFDSQETQYFGPGTRLLVL.